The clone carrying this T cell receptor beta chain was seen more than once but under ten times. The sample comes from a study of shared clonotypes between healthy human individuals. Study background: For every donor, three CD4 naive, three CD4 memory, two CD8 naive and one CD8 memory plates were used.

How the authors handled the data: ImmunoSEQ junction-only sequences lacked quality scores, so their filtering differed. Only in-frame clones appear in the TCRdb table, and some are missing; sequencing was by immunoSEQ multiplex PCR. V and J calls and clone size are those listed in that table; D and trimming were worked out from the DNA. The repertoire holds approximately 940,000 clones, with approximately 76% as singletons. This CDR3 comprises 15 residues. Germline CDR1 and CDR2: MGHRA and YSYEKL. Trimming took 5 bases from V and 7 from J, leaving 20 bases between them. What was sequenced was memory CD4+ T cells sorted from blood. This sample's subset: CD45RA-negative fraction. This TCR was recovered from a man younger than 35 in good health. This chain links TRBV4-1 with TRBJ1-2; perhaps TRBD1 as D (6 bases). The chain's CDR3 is CASSSGTTHLSGYTF. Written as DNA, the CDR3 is TGCGCCAGCAGCTCCGGGACAACGCATTTGAGTGGCTACACCTTC.